A single sample gave rise to the 9 T cell receptor beta chains below, sequenced in a study of blood T cells in healthy people across ages. PCR was performed a second time for roughly 7 to 11 cycles using a sample-barcoded 5' primer and a J-beta primer mix. TCRdb reprocessed the 5' RACE reads via MiXCR and lists one record per CDR3 protein. The sample has approximately 780,000 distinct CDR3 sequences; roughly 26% are singletons. The same sample was also studied in work on T cells of mothers and their children.

Sequenced sample: blood. Receptors originate from a boy younger than 18 in good health.

This chain uses TRBV6-6 with TRBJ1-1; D not resolved. Germline values: CDR1 MNHNY, CDR2 SVGAGI (reference sequence). The CDR3 extends over 12 amino acids. The V end was cut by 4 bases, the J end by 5 bases, with 8 bases between. CDR3 in amino acids: CASSCSGTEAFF. CDR3 coding DNA: TGTGCCAGCAGTTGCTCTGGGACTGAAGCTTTCTTT.

This clonotype was counted a few times. The V and J genes are TRBV20-1 and TRBJ2-5; TRBD1 matches 10 bases. The germline V gene has CDR1 DFQATT and CDR2 SNEGSKA (reference sequence). V was clipped by 5 bases and J by 5 bases; unmatched bases: 11. The CDR3 contains 15 residues. Here the CDR3 reads CSAHIRTGGRETQYF. CDR3 DNA sequence: TGCAGTGCTCACATCAGGACAGGGGGACGGGAGACCCAGTACTTC.

This clonotype has a handful of counts. This chain uses TRBV12-3 or TRBV12-4 with TRBJ2-7, with D possibly matching TRBD1 (6 bases). V dropped 4 bases and J dropped 3 bases, with 10 bases sitting between them. CDR3 length: 13 amino acids. CDR3 sequence: CASSSGERYEQYF. The DNA for the CDR3 is TGTGCCAGCAGTTCAGGGGAACGCTACGAGCAGTACTTC.

The chain is built from TRBV12-3 or TRBV12-4 and TRBJ2-5; D remains unclear. Trimming shortened V by 7 bases and J by 0 bases, and 9 bases separated the two germline ends. CDR3 size: 13 residues. In DNA, the CDR3 is TGTGCCAGCATCGACACGTACCAAGAGACCCAGTACTTC. This sequence encodes CASIDTYQETQYF.

This clonotype was counted between two and nine times. This chain links TRBV11-2 with TRBJ2-6; D is uncertain. V gave up 5 bases and J gave up 2 bases, with 13 bases separating them. The CDR3 is 16 amino acids. Germline V gene lookup returns CDR1 SGHAT and CDR2 FQNNGV. CDR3 sequence reads: CASSPILVPGANVLTF. The CDR3 coding sequence is TGTGCCAGCAGCCCGATCTTGGTCCCTGGGGCCAACGTCCTGACTTTC.

This clonotype was recorded a few times. The chain links TRBV21-1 to TRBJ1-2. TRBV21-1 is recorded as a pseudogene. This CDR3 has 13 amino acids. The CDR3, as DNA: TGTGCCAGCAGCAAAGTCCACTACTATGGCTACACCTTC. Its protein is CASSKVHYYGYTF.

This sequence joins TRBV10-3 and TRBJ2-3; D is undetermined. Trimming removed 8 bases at V and 5 bases at J, with 14 bases between. The germline V gene encodes CDR1 ENHRY and CDR2 SYGVKD. This CDR3 is built from 13 residues. The CDR3 sequence: CAIGVTPQDTQYF. DNA of the CDR3: TGTGCCATCGGCGTTACCCCCCAAGATACGCAGTATTTT.

DNA for the CDR3: TGCAGTGCGCTTGACCGTGGTTCCAACTATGAAAAACTGTTTTTT. Its protein is CSALDRGSNYEKLFF. The chain joins TRBV20-1 to TRBJ1-4, with D unclear. The CDR3 runs 15 residues. V lost 6 bases and J lost 6, with 20 bases in between. Germline values: CDR1 DFQATT, CDR2 SNEGSKA (reference sequence).

The rearrangement joins TRBV11-2 to TRBJ1-2; a possible D gene is TRBD1 (5 bases). Deletions cut 3 bases from V and 3 bases from J, with 11 bases between. This CDR3 contains 14 residues. Germline V lookup: CDR1 SGHAT, CDR2 FQNNGV. The CDR3 here is CASSFTLGDYGYTF. The CDR3 nucleotides read TGTGCCAGCAGCTTCACGTTGGGGGACTATGGCTACACCTTC.